This T cell receptor beta chain was documented in a study of blood T cell repertoires in COVID-19. Study-wide context: PBMCs, B-cell-depleted T cells, or T cells provided the cDNA or gDNA that made up the material.

Data came from immunoSEQ multiplex PCR; TCRdb stores just in-frame clones and leaves some out. The sample includes almost 350,000 clones, about 90% of them seen just once. In its sample, this clone was seen a few times. Participants were aged about 18 to 100 years from about two dozen US areas. The CDR3 extends over 16 amino acids. CDR1 is LNHNV, CDR2 YYDKDF, per germline (reference sequence). V shed 0 bases, J shed 5 bases, and the junction held 7 bases outside the gene matches. The sequencing input was PBMCs or T cells enriched from blood (not recorded which). The TCR was taken from a woman under 40 who had been exposed to COVID-19. This rearrangement joins TRBV15 to TRBJ2-1; 7 bases fit TRBD2. The CDR3 here is CATSRDWLADNNEQFF. CDR3 nucleotide sequence: TGTGCCACCAGCAGAGATTGGCTAGCGGACAACAATGAGCAGTTCTTC.